This T cell receptor (beta chain) is from a study of blood T cells in healthy people across ages. Next came a second PCR, run for roughly 6 to 11 cycles, which used a sample-barcoded 5' primer along with a J-beta primer mix. From the 5' RACE reads, TCRdb called clonotypes with MiXCR, one entry per CDR3 protein. Of 1.5 million to 1.9 million distinct CDR3 sequences in the sample, under 55% were seen once. CDR1 DFQATT and CDR2 SNEGSKA come from the germline V gene (reference sequence). Between the trimmed V and J ends, which lost 7 bases and 3 bases, there was a span of 9 bases. The CDR3 extends over 11 amino acids.

This clonotype was obtained from a woman aged 18 to 35 in good health. The chain is built from TRBV20-1 and TRBJ1-1, with unresolved D. The material sequenced was blood. The CDR3 loop is CSVPVDTEAFF. In DNA, the CDR3 is TGCAGTGTTCCAGTGGACACTGAAGCTTTCTTT.